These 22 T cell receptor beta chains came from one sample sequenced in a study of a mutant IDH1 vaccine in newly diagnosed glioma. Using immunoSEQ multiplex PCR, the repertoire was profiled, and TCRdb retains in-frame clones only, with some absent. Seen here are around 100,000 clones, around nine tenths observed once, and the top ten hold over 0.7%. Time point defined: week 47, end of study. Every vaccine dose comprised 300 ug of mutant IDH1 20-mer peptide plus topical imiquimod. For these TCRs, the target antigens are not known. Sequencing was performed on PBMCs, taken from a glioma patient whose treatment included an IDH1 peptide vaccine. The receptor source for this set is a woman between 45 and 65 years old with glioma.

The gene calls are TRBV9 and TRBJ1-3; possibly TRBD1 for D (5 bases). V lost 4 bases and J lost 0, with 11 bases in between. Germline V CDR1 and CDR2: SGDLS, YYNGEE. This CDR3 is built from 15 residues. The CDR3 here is CASSSMGTSGNTIYF. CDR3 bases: TGTGCCAGCAGCTCGATGGGGACCTCTGGAAACACCATATATTTT. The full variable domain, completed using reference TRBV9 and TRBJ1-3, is DSGVTQTPKHLITATGQRVTLRCSPRSGDLSVYWYQQSLDQGLQFLIQYYNGEERAKGNILERFSAQQFPDLHSELNLSSLELGDSALYFCASSSMGTSGNTIYFGEGSWLTVV.

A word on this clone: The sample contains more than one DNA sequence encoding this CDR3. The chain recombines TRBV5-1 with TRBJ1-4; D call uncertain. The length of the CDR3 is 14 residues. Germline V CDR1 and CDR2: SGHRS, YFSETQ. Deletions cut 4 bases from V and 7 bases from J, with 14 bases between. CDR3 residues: CASSLTALGEKLFF. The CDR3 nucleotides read TGCGCCAGCAGCCTCACAGCTCTTGGTGAAAAACTGTTTTTT.

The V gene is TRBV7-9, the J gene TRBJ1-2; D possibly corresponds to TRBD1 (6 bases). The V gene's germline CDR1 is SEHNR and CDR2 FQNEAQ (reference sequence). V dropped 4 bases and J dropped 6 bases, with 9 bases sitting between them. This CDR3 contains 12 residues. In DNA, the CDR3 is TGTGCCAGCAGCTATGGGGGCGATGGCTACACCTTC. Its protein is CASSYGGDGYTF.

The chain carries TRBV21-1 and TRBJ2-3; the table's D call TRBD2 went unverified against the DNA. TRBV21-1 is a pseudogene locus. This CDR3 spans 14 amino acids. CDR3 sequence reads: CARPPTSGTDTQYF. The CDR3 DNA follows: TGTGCCAGGCCGCCGACTAGCGGCACAGATACGCAGTATTTT.

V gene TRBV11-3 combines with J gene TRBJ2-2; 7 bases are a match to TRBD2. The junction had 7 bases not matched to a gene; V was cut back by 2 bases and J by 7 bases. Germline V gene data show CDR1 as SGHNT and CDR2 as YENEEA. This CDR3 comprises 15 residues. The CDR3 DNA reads TGTGCCAGCAGCTTAAGGCGCAGGGAGGGCGGGGAGCTGTTTTTT. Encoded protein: CASSLRRREGGELFF.

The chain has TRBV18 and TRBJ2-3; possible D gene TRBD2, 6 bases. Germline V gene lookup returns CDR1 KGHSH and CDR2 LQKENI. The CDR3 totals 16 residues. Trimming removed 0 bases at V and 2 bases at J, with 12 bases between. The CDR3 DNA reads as TGTGCCAGCTCACCACCAGGACTACTCCCCACAGATACGCAGTATTTT. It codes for CASSPPGLLPTDTQYF. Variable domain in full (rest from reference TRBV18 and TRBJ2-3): NAGVMQNPRHLVRRRGQEARLRCSPMKGHSHVYWYRQLPEEGLKFMVYLQKENIIDESGMPKERFSAEFPKEGPSILRIQQVVRGDSAAYFCASSPPGLLPTDTQYFGPGTRLTVL.

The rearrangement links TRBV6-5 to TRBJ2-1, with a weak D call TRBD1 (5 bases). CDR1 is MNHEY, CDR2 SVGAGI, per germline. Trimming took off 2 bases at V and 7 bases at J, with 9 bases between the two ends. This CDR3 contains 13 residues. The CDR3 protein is CASSYGQSNEQFF. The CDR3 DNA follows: TGTGCCAGCAGTTACGGACAATCAAATGAGCAGTTCTTC.

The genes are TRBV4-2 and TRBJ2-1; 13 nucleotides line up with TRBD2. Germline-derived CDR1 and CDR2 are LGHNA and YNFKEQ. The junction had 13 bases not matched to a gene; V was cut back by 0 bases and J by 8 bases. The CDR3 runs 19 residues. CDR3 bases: TGTGCCAGCAGCCAAGATCGAACTAGCGGGAGGGCCTCGAGCTATGAGCAGTTCTTC. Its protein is CASSQDRTSGRASSYEQFF.

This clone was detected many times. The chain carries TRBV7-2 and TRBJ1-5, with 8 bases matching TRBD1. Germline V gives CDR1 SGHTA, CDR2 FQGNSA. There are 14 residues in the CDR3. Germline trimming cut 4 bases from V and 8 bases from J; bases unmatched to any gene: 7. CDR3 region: CASSSQTGEEPQHF. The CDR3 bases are TGTGCCAGCAGCTCGCAGACAGGGGAAGAGCCCCAGCATTTT. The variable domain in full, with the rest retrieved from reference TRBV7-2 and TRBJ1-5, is GAGVSQSPSNKVTEKGKDVELRCDPISGHTALYWYRQSLGQGLEFLIYFQGNSAPDKSGLPSDRFSAERTGGSVSTLTIQRTQQEDSAVYLCASSSQTGEEPQHFGDGTRLSIL.

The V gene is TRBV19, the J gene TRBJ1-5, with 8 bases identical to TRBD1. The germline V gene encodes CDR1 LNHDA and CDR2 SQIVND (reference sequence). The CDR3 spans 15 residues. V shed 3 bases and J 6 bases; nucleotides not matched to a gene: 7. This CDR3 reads CASSMVQGAAQPQHF. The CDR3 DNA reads TGTGCCAGTAGTATGGTGCAGGGGGCGGCTCAGCCCCAGCATTTT. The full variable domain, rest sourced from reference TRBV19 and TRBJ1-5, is DGGITQSPKYLFRKEGQNVTLSCEQNLNHDAMYWYRQDPGQGLRLIYYSQIVNDFQKGDIAEGYSVSREKKESFPLTVTSAQKNPTAFYLCASSMVQGAAQPQHFGDGTRLSIL.

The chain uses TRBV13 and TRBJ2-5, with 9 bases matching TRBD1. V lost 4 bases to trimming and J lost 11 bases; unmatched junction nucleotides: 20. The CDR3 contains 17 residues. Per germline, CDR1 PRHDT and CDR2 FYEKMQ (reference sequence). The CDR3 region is CASSSVHPGQGMGEQYF. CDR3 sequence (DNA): TGTGCCAGCAGCTCCGTTCATCCGGGACAGGGTATGGGGGAGCAGTACTTC.

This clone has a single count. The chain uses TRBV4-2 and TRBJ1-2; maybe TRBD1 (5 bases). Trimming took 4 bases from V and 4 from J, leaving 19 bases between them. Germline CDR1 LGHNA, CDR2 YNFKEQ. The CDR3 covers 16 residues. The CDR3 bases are TGTGCCAGCAGCCTTGATCCCCAGGGAGTCGGCTATGGCTACACCTTC. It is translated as CASSLDPQGVGYGYTF.

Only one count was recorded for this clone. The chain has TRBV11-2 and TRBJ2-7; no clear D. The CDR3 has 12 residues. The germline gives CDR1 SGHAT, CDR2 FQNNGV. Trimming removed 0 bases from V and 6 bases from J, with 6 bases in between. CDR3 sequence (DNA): TGTGCCAGCAGCTTAGATGGGCGCGAGCAGTACTTC. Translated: CASSLDGREQYF.

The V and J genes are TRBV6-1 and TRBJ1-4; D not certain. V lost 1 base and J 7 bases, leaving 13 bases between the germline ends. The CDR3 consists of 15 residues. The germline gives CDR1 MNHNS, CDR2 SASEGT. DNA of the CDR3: TGTGCCAGCAGTGAAGTGACGGACTCGGGTGAAAAACTGTTTTTT. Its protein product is CASSEVTDSGEKLFF.

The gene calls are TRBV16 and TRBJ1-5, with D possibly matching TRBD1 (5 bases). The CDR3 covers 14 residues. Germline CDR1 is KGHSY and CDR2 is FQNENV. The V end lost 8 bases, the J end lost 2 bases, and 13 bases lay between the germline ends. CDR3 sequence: CASAEGEGNQPQHF. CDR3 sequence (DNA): TGTGCCAGCGCCGAAGGGGAGGGCAATCAGCCCCAGCATTTT.

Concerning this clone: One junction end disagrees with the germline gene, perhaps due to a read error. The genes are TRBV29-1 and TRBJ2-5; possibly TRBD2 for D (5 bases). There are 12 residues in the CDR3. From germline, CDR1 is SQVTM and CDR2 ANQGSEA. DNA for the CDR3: TGCGGCGTCGATCCCGGGATAGAGACCCAGTACTTC. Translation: CGVDPGIETQYF.

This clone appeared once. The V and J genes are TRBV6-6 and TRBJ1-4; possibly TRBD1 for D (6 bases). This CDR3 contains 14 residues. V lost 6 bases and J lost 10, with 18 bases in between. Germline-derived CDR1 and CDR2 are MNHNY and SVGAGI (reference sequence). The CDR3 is CASRQGLDFGKLFF. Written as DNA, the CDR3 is TGTGCCAGCAGACAGGGTTTAGATTTCGGAAAACTGTTTTTT.

The CDR3 loop is CASSSNRAGANVLTF. CDR3 in DNA: TGTGCCAGCAGTAGTAACAGGGCTGGGGCCAACGTCCTGACTTTC. V is TRBV2 and J is TRBJ2-6, with D possibly TRBD1 on 6 matching bases. This CDR3 has 15 residues. V dropped 5 bases and J dropped 2 bases, with 10 bases sitting between them. Germline-derived CDR1 and CDR2 are SNHLY and FYNNEI.

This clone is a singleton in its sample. In nucleotides, the CDR3 is TGTGCCAGCAGTCCAGCACTAAAGGAGACCCAGTACTTC. It yields the protein CASSPALKETQYF. The rearrangement links TRBV25-1 to TRBJ2-5; D not resolved. Deletions cut 5 bases from V and 5 bases from J, with 12 bases between. This CDR3 spans 13 amino acids. The germline V gene encodes CDR1 MGHDK and CDR2 SYGVNS.

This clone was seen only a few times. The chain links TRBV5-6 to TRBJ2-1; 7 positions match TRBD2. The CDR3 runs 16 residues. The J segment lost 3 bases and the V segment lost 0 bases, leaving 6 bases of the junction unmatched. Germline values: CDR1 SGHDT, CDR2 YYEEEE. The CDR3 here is CASSLERGGDYNEQFF. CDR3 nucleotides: TGTGCCAGCAGCTTGGAGCGGGGAGGGGACTACAATGAGCAGTTCTTC.

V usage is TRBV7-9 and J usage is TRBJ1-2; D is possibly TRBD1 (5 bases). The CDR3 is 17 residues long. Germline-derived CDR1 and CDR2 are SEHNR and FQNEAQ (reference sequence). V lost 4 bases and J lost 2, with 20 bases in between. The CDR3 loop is CASSSPPSTATNYGYTF. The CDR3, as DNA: TGTGCCAGCAGCTCCCCACCCTCGACAGCCACGAACTATGGCTACACCTTC.

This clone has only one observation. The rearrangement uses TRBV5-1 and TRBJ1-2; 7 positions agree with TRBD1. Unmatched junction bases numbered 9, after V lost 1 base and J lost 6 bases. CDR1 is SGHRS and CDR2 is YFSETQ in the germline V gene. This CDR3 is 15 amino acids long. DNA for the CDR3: TGCGCCAGCAGCTTGATGGGACAGATAAGGAATGGCTACACCTTC. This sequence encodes CASSLMGQIRNGYTF.